The rows below give T cell receptor beta chains drawn from one sample of a study of blood T cell repertoires in COVID-19. Repertoires were generated with immunoSEQ multiplex PCR, while TCRdb's copy carries only in-frame clones and drops some. Of 70,000 to 75,000 clones listed, 90% are singletons. The sample taken for sequencing was peripheral blood. All receptors derive from a human donor in a cohort sampled during active COVID-19. The CDR3 runs from the conserved cysteine through the conserved F or W. The order of the fields is D gene, clone size, V gene, J gene, CDR3 DNA, CDR3 protein. D genes are given only for firm matches. The listing skips clone size in some rows; elsewhere it reads once, few, many or a size class.

>.|.|TRBV2|TRBJ2-3
TGTGCCAGCAGTGAACAGTACACAGATACGCAGTATTTT
CASSEQYTDTQYF
>TRBD1|.|TRBV28|TRBJ1-5
TGTGCCAGCAGTTTAAGGGGGCTTAGCAATCAGCCCCAGCATTTT
CASSLRGLSNQPQHF
>TRBD1|.|TRBV28|TRBJ1-5
TGTGCCAGCAGCCCCGGACAGGGATACGATCAGCCCCAGCATTTT
CASSPGQGYDQPQHF
>TRBD1|.|TRBV5-5|TRBJ1-1
TGTGCCAGCAGCGTACAGGGGGGCACTGAAGCTTTCTTT
CASSVQGGTEAFF
>TRBD1|.|TRBV6-4|TRBJ2-1
TGTGCCAGCAGCCCAGGACAGGGGGCTGGCGATGAGCAGTTCTTC
CASSPGQGAGDEQFF
>.|.|TRBV2|TRBJ2-7
TGTGCCAGTCTTGGAGAGGTAGCCTACGAGCAGTACTTC
CASLGEVAYEQYF
>.|.|TRBV30|TRBJ2-4
TGTGCCTGGAGTCTCCTCCTAAACGTCAGGGGTTCGGAAAACATTCAGTACTTC
CAWSLLLNVRGSENIQYF
>.|.|TRBV6-2/TRBV6-3|TRBJ1-1
TGTGCCAGCAGTTACCTGAGGAGGAACACTGAAGCTTTCTTT
CASSYLRRNTEAFF
>.|.|TRBV15|TRBJ2-7
TGTGCCACCAGCAGAGGAGGGAGTAGAAACGAGCAGTACTTC
CATSRGGSRNEQYF
>TRBD2|.|TRBV7-8|TRBJ2-7
TGTGCCAGCAGCTTAGCCCCGGGACTAGGCTACGAGCAGTACTTC
CASSLAPGLGYEQYF
>TRBD1|.|TRBV6-6|TRBJ1-3
TGTGCCAGCAGTTACACCCAGACAGGGGGCACCACCATATATTTT
CASSYTQTGGTTIYF
>TRBD2|.|TRBV7-2|TRBJ2-3
TGTGCCAGCAGCTTAAGGGCGGCGGGAGGGGGAGATACGCAGTATTTT
CASSLRAAGGGDTQYF
>TRBD2|.|TRBV5-1|TRBJ2-2
TGCGCCAGCAGCCCCGGGACTAGCTTGAACACCGGGGAGCTGTTTTTT
CASSPGTSLNTGELFF
>TRBD1|.|TRBV29-1|TRBJ2-1
TGCAGCGTTGAGTGGACAGGGCATCCCCTGAAGTTCTTC
CSVEWTGHPLKFF
>TRBD1|.|TRBV24-1|TRBJ1-2
TGTGCCACCAGTGGCCCCAATTTTGGACAGGGGTACTATGGCTACACCTTC
CATSGPNFGQGYYGYTF
>.|.|TRBV30|TRBJ1-3
TGTGCCTGGAACAGGGCTGGAAACACCATATATTTT
CAWNRAGNTIYF
>.|.|TRBV15|TRBJ2-3
TGTGCCACCAGCAGAGACGCGTCTGCCTCCACAGATACGCAGTATTTT
CATSRDASASTDTQYF
>TRBD1|few|TRBV24-1|TRBJ2-2
TGTGCCACCAGTGATACGACAGGGTCGGGTCGGACCGGGGAGCTGTTTTTT
CATSDTTGSGRTGELFF
>TRBD1|.|TRBV7-9|TRBJ2-2
TGTGCCAGCAGCACCACAGGGGGCTCGAACACCGGGGAGCTGTTTTTT
CASSTTGGSNTGELFF
>.|.|TRBV23-1|TRBJ1-1
TGCGCCAGCAGTCAATATCGGATAGGGTTCCTTTCGGACATGAACACTGAAGCTTTCTTT
CASSQYRIGFLSDMNTEAFF
>TRBD2|.|TRBV7-9|TRBJ2-1
TGTGCCAGCAGCTTAGCATCGCGGGGGACCTACAATGAGCAGTTCTTC
CASSLASRGTYNEQFF
>TRBD2|.|TRBV6-4|TRBJ2-3
TGTGCCAGCAGCTCCGGGACTAGCGGGACTACTAGCACAGATACGCAGTATTTT
CASSSGTSGTTSTDTQYF
>.|medium-sized|TRBV7-9|TRBJ1-2
TGTGCCAGCAGCGGGTCCGGGACACAGCACTTTTCTAACTATGGCTACACCTTC
CASSGSGTQHFSNYGYTF
>TRBD2|once|TRBV18|TRBJ2-7
TGTGCCAGCTCAGGGACTAGCGGCTACGAGCAGTACTTC
CASSGTSGYEQYF
>.|few|TRBV5-1|TRBJ2-3
TGCGCCAGCAGCTCCGTCGGGAAGAGAAGCACAGATACGCAGTATTTT
CASSSVGKRSTDTQYF
>.|.|TRBV19|TRBJ1-1
TGTGCCAGTTGTGAGGGTCGGGGAACTGAAGCTTTCTTT
CASCEGRGTEAFF
>.|.|TRBV18|TRBJ1-1
TGTGCCAGCTCACCGTCGGGTAGAACTGAAGCTTTCTTT
CASSPSGRTEAFF
>TRBD1|.|TRBV30|TRBJ1-6
TGTGCCTGGAGATTACCAGGGACAGCCAATTCACCCCTCCACTTT
CAWRLPGTANSPLHF
>TRBD2|.|TRBV9|TRBJ2-3
TGTGCCAGCAGCTCACGAGGGACTAGCGAGCCAGATACGCAGTATTTT
CASSSRGTSEPDTQYF
>TRBD1|.|TRBV10-3|TRBJ2-6
TGTGCCATCAGTGAGTTGGGGACAGGGCCGAGCTCTGGGGCCAACGTCCTGACTTTC
CAISELGTGPSSGANVLTF
>TRBD2|.|TRBV25-1|TRBJ2-5
TGTGCCAGCCTTCCAGGGACTAGCGCGGAGACCCAGTACTTC
CASLPGTSAETQYF
>TRBD1|.|TRBV27|TRBJ1-3
TGTGCCAGCAGTCCCTCAAGGGACAGGGCTGGAAACACCATATATTTT
CASSPSRDRAGNTIYF
>.|.|TRBV27|TRBJ2-2
TGTGCCAGCAGCCACGGACAGGGGGAGCTGTTTTTT
CASSHGQGELFF
>.|.|TRBV5-3|TRBJ1-5
TGTGCCAGAAGCTTGGTTAAGGGGAATCAGCCCCAGCATTTT
CARSLVKGNQPQHF
>TRBD1|few|TRBV30|TRBJ1-6
TGTGCCTGGAATCGGGGGACAGACAATTCACCCCTCCACTTT
CAWNRGTDNSPLHF
>.|few|TRBV9|TRBJ2-7
TGTGCCAGCAGCGTAGGTAGCGGCAGCTCCTACGAGCAGTACTTC
CASSVGSGSSYEQYF
>.|.|TRBV6-6|TRBJ1-1
TGTGCCAGCAGGCCCCGGGGCACTGAAGCTTTCTTT
CASRPRGTEAFF
>.|.|TRBV18|TRBJ2-1
TGTGCCAGCACCTTAGCGGATCCCTACAATGAGCAGTTCTTC
CASTLADPYNEQFF
>.|.|TRBV7-9|TRBJ1-1
TGTGCCAGCAAGACACCGGGGGAGGGCACTGAAGCTTTCTTT
CASKTPGEGTEAFF
>TRBD2|.|TRBV5-4|TRBJ2-5
TGTGCCAGCAGCCCCACAGCGGGAGGGCCCGGAGAGACCCAGTACTTC
CASSPTAGGPGETQYF
>TRBD1|.|TRBV3-1/TRBV3-2|TRBJ1-2
TGTGCCAGCAGCCAACGGACAGGGTTCTATGGCTACACCTTC
CASSQRTGFYGYTF
>TRBD1|.|TRBV3-1/TRBV3-2|TRBJ2-5
TGTGCCAGCAGCCAACCGGGACAGATACAAGAGACCCAGTACTTC
CASSQPGQIQETQYF
>.|.|TRBV12-5|TRBJ2-2
TGTGCTAGTGGTATAGCGGAGCCCCCCACCAACACCGGGGAGCTGTTTTTT
CASGIAEPPTNTGELFF
>.|once|TRBV27|TRBJ2-7
TGTGCCAGCCGTTCGGGCTACGAGCAGTACTTC
CASRSGYEQYF
>.|.|TRBV2|TRBJ1-4
TGTGCCAGCCGGGGACGGGAGCTTAATGAAAAACTGTTTTTT
CASRGRELNEKLFF
>.|.|TRBV21-1|TRBJ2-3
TGTGCCAGCAGATGGAACAGGGCCTCCACAGATACGCAGTATTTT
CASRWNRASTDTQYF
>.|.|TRBV6-1|TRBJ2-3
TGTGCCAGCAGTGAGGGCAGCACAGATACGCAGTATTTT
CASSEGSTDTQYF
>TRBD1|.|TRBV7-2|TRBJ2-7
TGTGCCAGCAGTTTGATGAGGACAGGGGTAAGTTGGTACGAGCAGTACTTC
CASSLMRTGVSWYEQYF
>.|.|TRBV30|TRBJ2-4
TGTGCCTGGAGTGTACGCATGGCAGACTTCGCCAAAAACATTCAGTACTTC
CAWSVRMADFAKNIQYF
>.|.|TRBV12-3/TRBV12-4|TRBJ2-5
TGTGCCAGCAGTTTAATACAGATGGAGACCCAGTACTTC
CASSLIQMETQYF
>.|.|TRBV5-4|TRBJ2-7
TGTGCCAGCAGCTTGGTCAACAGCTACGAGCAGTACTTC
CASSLVNSYEQYF
>TRBD2|.|TRBV28|TRBJ2-1
TGTGCCATCCCCCCCCCGGGACTAGCTGCCTACAATGAGCAGTTCTTC
CAIPPPGLAAYNEQFF
>TRBD1|.|TRBV10-1|TRBJ1-1
TGCGCCAGCAGTCGAAGAGATCAGGGGGCGAGATTGGACACTGAAGCTTTCTTT
CASSRRDQGARLDTEAFF
>.|.|TRBV28|TRBJ2-1
TGTGCCAGCAGTTTCCCAAGCAGGGAGCAGTTCTTC
CASSFPSREQFF
>.|.|TRBV5-4|TRBJ2-3
TGTGCCAGCAGCTTGGAGCGGGGCACAGATACGCAGTATTTT
CASSLERGTDTQYF
>.|.|TRBV12-5|TRBJ2-5
TGTGCTAGTGGTTTGGTAGTGGGGGCCCAAGAGACCCAGTACTTC
CASGLVVGAQETQYF
>TRBD1|.|TRBV4-1|TRBJ1-4
TGCGCCAGCAGCCAAGATCTGGAGGGGGCGGATAATGAAAAACTGTTTTTT
CASSQDLEGADNEKLFF
>TRBD2|.|TRBV5-8|TRBJ2-1
TGTGCCAGCAGCTTTATCGGCGGGAGCTCCTACAATGAGCAGTTCTTC
CASSFIGGSSYNEQFF
>.|few|TRBV9|TRBJ2-1
TGTGCCAGCAGCGTCGACTCTAGCTCCTACAATGAGCAGTTCTTC
CASSVDSSSYNEQFF